This TCR beta chain was profiled in a study of a mutant IDH1 vaccine in newly diagnosed glioma. About the research overall: Treated patients were roughly 62% male, around 40% female, mean age 40.4 years. Those enrolled had earlier been treated with radiotherapy, temozolomide, or both, mostly both.

Sequenced by immunoSEQ multiplex PCR; TCRdb stores in-frame clones only, minus some. The sample consists of 65,000 to 70,000 clones, 80% to 90% of them appearing once. General observations from the study: Pseudoprogression apparently lacked any relation to changes in top peripheral T cell clonotypes.

Trimming removed 4 bases at V and 5 bases at J, with 2 bases between. The CDR3 sequence is 11 residues long. CDR1 is SNHLY and CDR2 is FYNNEI in the germline V gene. About this clone: The antigen remains unidentified.

This sample's time point: baseline, week 1 (first vaccination visit). Treatment of the sample: pre-vaccination baseline after standard-of-care therapy. Donor diagnoses consisted of new WHO grade 3 or 4 IDH1-mutant, ATRX-lost astrocytomas. The specimen comprised peripheral blood mononuclear cells (PBMCs), sampled from a glioma patient treated with radiotherapy, temozolomide or both. This clonotype was obtained from a young woman with glioma. Some clones in this sample may be carry-over from other donors' samples. V is TRBV2 and J is TRBJ2-2; D call uncertain. CDR3 sequence (DNA): TGTGCCAGCAGTGTTACCGGGGAGCTGTTTTTT. Translating gives CASSVTGELFF. Combining the CDR3 with reference TRBV2 and TRBJ2-2 gives the whole variable domain EPEVTQTPSHQVTQMGQEVILRCVPISNHLYFYWYRQILGQKVEFLVSFYNNEISEKSEIFDDQFSVERPDGSNFTLKIRSTKLEDSAMYFCASSVTGELFFGEGSRLTVL.